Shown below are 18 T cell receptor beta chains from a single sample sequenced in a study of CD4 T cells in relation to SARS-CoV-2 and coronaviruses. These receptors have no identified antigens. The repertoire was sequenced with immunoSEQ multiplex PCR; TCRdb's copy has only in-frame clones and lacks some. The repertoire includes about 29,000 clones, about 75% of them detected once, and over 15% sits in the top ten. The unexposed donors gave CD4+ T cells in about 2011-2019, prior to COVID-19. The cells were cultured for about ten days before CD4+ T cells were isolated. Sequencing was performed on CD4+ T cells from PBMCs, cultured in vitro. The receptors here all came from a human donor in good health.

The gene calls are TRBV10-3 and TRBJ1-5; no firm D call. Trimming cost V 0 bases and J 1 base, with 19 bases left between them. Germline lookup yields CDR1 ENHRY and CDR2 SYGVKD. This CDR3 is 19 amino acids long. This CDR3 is CAISESYLRATWSNQPQHF. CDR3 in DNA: TGTGCCATCAGTGAGTCTTACTTGAGGGCTACGTGGAGCAATCAGCCCCAGCATTTT.

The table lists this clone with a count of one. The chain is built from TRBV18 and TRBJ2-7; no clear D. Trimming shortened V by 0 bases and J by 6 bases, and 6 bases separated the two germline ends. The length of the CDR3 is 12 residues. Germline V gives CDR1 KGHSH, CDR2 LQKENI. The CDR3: CASSPPGGEQYF. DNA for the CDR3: TGTGCCAGCTCACCACCGGGTGGCGAGCAGTACTTC.

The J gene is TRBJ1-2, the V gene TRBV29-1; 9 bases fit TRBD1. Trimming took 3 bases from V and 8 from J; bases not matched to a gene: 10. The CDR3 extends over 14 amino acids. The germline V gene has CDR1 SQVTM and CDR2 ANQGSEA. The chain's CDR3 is CSVERPGQGFGYTF. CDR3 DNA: TGCAGCGTTGAGCGTCCAGGACAGGGGTTCGGCTACACCTTC.

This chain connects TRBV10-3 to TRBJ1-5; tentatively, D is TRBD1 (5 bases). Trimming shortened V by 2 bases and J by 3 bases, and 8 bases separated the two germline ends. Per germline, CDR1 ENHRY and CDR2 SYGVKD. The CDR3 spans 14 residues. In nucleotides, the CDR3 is TGTGCCATCAGTGAGCGACAGTACAATCAGCCCCAGCATTTT. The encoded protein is CAISERQYNQPQHF.

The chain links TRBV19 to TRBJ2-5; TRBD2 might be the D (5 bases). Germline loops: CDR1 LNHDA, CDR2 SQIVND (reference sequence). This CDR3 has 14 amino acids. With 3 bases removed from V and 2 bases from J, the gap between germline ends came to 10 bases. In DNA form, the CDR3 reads TGTGCCAGTAGTATGCGGACTCTTCAAGAGACCCAGTACTTC. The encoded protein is CASSMRTLQETQYF.

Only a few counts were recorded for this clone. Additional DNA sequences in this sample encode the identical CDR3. CDR3: CASSYDRGRTEAFF. CDR3 coding DNA: TGTGCCAGCAGTTATGACAGGGGGAGAACTGAAGCTTTCTTT. The gene calls are TRBV6-5 and TRBJ1-1, with TRBD1 identical over 9 bases. Germline loops: CDR1 MNHEY, CDR2 SVGAGI. With 3 bases clipped from V and 5 bases from J, the junction kept 4 bases outside the gene matches. The CDR3 runs to 14 residues.

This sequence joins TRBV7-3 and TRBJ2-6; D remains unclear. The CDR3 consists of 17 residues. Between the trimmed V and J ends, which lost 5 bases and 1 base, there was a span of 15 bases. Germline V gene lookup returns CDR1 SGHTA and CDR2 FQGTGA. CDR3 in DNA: TGTGCCAGCAGCCCGATGATGGACCGGTCTGGGGCCAACGTCCTGACTTTC. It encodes CASSPMMDRSGANVLTF.

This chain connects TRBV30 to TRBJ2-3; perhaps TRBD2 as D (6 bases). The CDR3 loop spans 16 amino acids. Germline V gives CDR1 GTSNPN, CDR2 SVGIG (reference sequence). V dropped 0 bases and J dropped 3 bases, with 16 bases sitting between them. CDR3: CAWSVSPGLQTDTQYF. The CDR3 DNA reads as TGTGCCTGGAGTGTAAGTCCCGGACTACAAACAGATACGCAGTATTTT.

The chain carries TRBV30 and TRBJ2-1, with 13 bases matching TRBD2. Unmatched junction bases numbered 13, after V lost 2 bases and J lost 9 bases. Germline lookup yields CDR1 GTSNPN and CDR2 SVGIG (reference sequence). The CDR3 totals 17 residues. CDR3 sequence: CAWSTPTSGRATGEQFF. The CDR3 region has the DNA TGTGCCTGGAGTACCCCAACTAGCGGGAGGGCCACTGGTGAGCAGTTCTTC.

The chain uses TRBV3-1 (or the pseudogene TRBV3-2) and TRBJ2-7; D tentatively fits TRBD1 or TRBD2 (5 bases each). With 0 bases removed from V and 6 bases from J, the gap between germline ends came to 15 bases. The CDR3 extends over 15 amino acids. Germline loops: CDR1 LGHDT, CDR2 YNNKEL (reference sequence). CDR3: CASSQDPGTPGEQYF. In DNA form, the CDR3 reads TGTGCCAGCAGCCAAGACCCAGGGACCCCTGGCGAGCAGTACTTC.

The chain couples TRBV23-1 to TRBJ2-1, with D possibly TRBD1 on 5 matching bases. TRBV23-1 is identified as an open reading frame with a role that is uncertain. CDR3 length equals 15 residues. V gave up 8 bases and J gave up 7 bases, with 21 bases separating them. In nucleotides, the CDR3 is TGCGCCAGCCTACCGCGGCAGGGATCTTGGAATGAGCAGTTCTTC. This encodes CASLPRQGSWNEQFF.

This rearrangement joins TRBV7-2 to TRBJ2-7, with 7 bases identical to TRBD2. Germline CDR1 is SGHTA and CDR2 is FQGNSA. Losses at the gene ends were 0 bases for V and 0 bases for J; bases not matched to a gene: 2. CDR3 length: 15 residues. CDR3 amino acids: CASSLAGGSSYEQYF. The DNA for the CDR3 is TGTGCCAGCAGCTTAGCGGGGGGGAGCTCCTACGAGCAGTACTTC.

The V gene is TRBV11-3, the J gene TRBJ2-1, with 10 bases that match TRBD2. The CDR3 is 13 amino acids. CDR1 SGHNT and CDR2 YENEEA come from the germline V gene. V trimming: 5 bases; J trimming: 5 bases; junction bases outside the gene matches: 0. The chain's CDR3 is CASSTSGNNEQFF. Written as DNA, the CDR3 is TGTGCCAGCAGCACTAGCGGGAACAATGAGCAGTTCTTC.

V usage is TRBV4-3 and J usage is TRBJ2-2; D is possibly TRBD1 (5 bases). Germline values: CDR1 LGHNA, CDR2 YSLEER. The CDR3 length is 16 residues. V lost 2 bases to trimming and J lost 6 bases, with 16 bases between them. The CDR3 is CASSQWQGGMAGELFF. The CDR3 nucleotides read TGCGCCAGCAGCCAATGGCAGGGTGGAATGGCCGGGGAGCTGTTTTTT.

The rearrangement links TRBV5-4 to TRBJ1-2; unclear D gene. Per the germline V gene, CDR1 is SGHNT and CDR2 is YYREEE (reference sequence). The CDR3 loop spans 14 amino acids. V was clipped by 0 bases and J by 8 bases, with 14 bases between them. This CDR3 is CASSLGRQVNGYTF. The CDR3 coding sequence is TGTGCCAGCAGCTTGGGTCGGCAGGTCAACGGCTACACCTTC. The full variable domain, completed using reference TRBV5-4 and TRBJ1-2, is ETGVTQSPTHLIKTRGQQVTLRCSSQSGHNTVSWYQQALGQGPQFIFQYYREEENGRGNFPPRFSGLQFPNYSSELNVNALELDDSALYLCASSLGRQVNGYTFGSGTRLTVV.

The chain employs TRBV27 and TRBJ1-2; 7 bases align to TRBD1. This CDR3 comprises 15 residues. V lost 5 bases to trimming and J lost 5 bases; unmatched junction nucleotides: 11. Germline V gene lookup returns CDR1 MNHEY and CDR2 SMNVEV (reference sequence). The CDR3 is CASSPRQGGPYGYTF. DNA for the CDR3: TGTGCCAGCAGTCCTCGACAGGGCGGCCCGTATGGCTACACCTTC.

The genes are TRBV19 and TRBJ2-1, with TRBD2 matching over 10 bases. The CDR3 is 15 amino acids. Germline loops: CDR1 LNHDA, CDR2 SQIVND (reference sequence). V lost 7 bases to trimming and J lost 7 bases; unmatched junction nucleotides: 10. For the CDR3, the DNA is TGTGCCAGTATTAGCCTAGCGGGAGTTGAGAATGAGCAGTTCTTC. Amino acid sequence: CASISLAGVENEQFF.

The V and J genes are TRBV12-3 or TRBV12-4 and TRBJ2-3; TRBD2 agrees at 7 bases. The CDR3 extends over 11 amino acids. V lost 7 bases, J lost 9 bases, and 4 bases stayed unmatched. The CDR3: CASTGGGTQYF. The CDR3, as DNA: TGTGCCAGCACCGGGGGAGGGACGCAGTATTTT.